This T cell receptor (beta chain) was recovered during a study of T cells in Graves' hyperthyroidism and ophthalmopathy. Amplification targeted TCR beta CDR3 regions from RNA transcripts. First-round RT-PCR with HTBI primers amplified the TCR CDR3 region. A single record per CDR3 protein comes from TCRdb applying MiXCR to the multiplex PCR reads. The sample comprises 350,000 to 400,000 distinct CDR3 sequences, about 15% of which are singletons, and less than 35% rests with the top ten. J lost 4 bases, V lost 2 bases, and 10 bases had no gene match. CDR1 is MDHEN, CDR2 SYDVKM, per germline. The length of the CDR3 is 17 residues. This clonotype was detected ten times or more.

The rearrangement joins TRBV28 to TRBJ1-1; 10 bases map to TRBD1. The clonotype was recovered from a woman in her 30s with Graves' hyperthyroidism. The sample was blood. CDR3 in DNA: TGTGCCAGCAGTTTACGTATGTCCAGGGACAGGGGCACTGAAGCTTTCTTT. It yields the protein CASSLRMSRDRGTEAFF.